The present T cell receptor (beta chain) was sequenced within a study of T-cell memory formation after mild COVID-19. Study-wide background: Among the donors, TCR clusters were largely specific to each donor. Broader study findings: Among clones peaking at day 37 in the second wave, SARS-CoV-2 specificity remained unconfirmed.

This clonotype has a count of ten or more. The antigen is not known. Germline values: CDR1 SGHTA, CDR2 FQGTGA. The CDR3 totals 14 residues. V lost 6 bases and J 4 bases, leaving 15 bases between the germline ends. From the 5' RACE reads, TCRdb called clonotypes with MiXCR, one entry per CDR3 protein. The sample yields approximately 560,000 distinct CDR3 sequences, around 16% seen once. The sample taken for sequencing was PBMCs or a T cell subset sorted from them (not recorded which). V gene TRBV7-3 combines with J gene TRBJ2-5, with D perhaps TRBD2 (7 bases). This TCR came from an adult woman who had mild COVID-19 (a few samples of this study predate the infection). Cell type and time point are not known. The CDR3 DNA sequence: TGTGCCAGCAGTCTCGCGGGGGCTGGAGAGACCCAGTACTTC. Translating it yields CASSLAGAGETQYF. Full variable domain (rest looked up from reference TRBV7-3 and TRBJ2-5): GAGVSQTPSNKVTEKGKYVELRCDPISGHTALYWYRQSLGQGPEFLIYFQGTGAADDSGLPNDRFFAVRPEGSVSTLKIQRTERGDSAVYLCASSLAGAGETQYFGPGTRLLVL.